Included here is one TCR beta chain sequence, with context. Antigen unknown. These data are taken from a study of T cells after yellow fever vaccination. Study results and caveats: Weaker overall was a secondary response that nonetheless peaked faster, on day 5 versus 15. Among all clonotypes, a small share was observed in both CD4 and CD8 compartments.

Germline CDR1 and CDR2: SEHNR and FQNEAQ (reference sequence). The CDR3 is 15 residues long. The junction had 5 bases not matched to a gene; V was cut back by 5 bases and J by 0 bases. MiXCR, run by TCRdb on the 5' RACE reads, gives a single entry per CDR3 protein. The sample includes around 300,000 distinct CDR3 sequences, around 4.5% of them seen just once. This TCR came from a man between 18 and 35 years old who received the YFV17D yellow fever vaccine. The chain joins TRBV7-9 to TRBJ2-7; 9 bases match TRBD1. This material consisted of PBMCs, taken 15 days after the yellow fever booster vaccination. Written as DNA, the CDR3 is TGTGCCAGCAGCGGGGGACAGGGCCTCTCCTACGAGCAGTACTTC. Amino acids: CASSGGQGLSYEQYF.